A selection of T cell receptor beta chains follows, all from one sample in a study of early stage breast cancer tumors. Sequencing used immunoSEQ multiplex PCR; TCRdb keeps in-frame clones, though not all of them. The sample has some 11,000 clones; approximately 78% are singletons. Sequenced: breast tumor tissue. These receptors were obtained from a person in their 40s with breast cancer. Each CDR3 is given with its conserved first and last residue. Fields, in order: V gene, J gene, D gene, clone size, CDR3 protein, CDR3 DNA. The D gene is left open where the match is weak. Some rows mark clone size as missing; the rest say once, few, many or name a class of expanded clone.

>TRBV27|TRBJ2-2|NA|NA
CASKESLSGELFF
TGTGCCAGCAAGGAATCGCTCTCCGGGGAGCTGTTTTTT
>TRBV11-1|TRBJ1-1|NA|NA
CASSLGAIGTEAFF
TGTGCCAGCAGCTTAGGGGCGATAGGCACTGAAGCTTTCTTT
>TRBV6-1|TRBJ1-1|NA|few
CASSTYQGTAEAFF
TGTGCCAGCAGTACTTATCAGGGGACGGCTGAAGCTTTCTTT
>TRBV6-4|TRBJ2-1|NA|NA
CASSETPLGDNEQFF
TGTGCCAGCAGTGAAACCCCTTTAGGAGACAATGAGCAGTTCTTC
>TRBV5-6|TRBJ2-2|NA|NA
CASSWTLFKLFF
TGTGCCAGCAGCTGGACCCTCTTCAAGCTGTTTTTT
>TRBV19|TRBJ2-2|NA|NA
CASSIGGLTGELFF
TGTGCCAGTAGTATAGGCGGACTCACCGGGGAGCTGTTTTTT
>TRBV5-1|TRBJ1-2|NA|few
CASSLGTNYGYTF
TGCGCCAGCAGCTTAGGGACAAACTATGGCTACACCTTC
>TRBV30|TRBJ2-3|NA|NA
CAWSLGEAMSGDTQYF
TGTGCCTGGAGTTTGGGGGAGGCCATGTCCGGAGATACGCAGTATTTT
>TRBV27|TRBJ2-3|NA|NA
CATAPGASATDTQYF
TGTGCCACGGCTCCGGGGGCTTCTGCGACAGATACGCAGTATTTT
>TRBV11-2|TRBJ1-1|NA|few
CASSLDPRTEAFF
TGTGCCAGCAGCTTAGATCCCCGCACTGAAGCTTTCTTT
>TRBV5-1|TRBJ2-3|NA|NA
CASSLEQSLDTQYF
TGCGCCAGCAGCTTGGAACAGTCCCTAGATACGCAGTATTTT
>TRBV7-6|TRBJ2-7|TRBD1|NA
CASSLGGQGTYEQYF
TGTGCCAGCAGCTTAGGTGGACAGGGGACCTACGAGCAGTACTTC
>TRBV5-6|TRBJ2-1|NA|NA
CASSLRVMDNEQFF
TGTGCCAGCAGCTTGCGGGTCATGGACAATGAGCAGTTCTTC
>TRBV6-6|TRBJ1-5|NA|NA
CASSYSAFQPQHF
TGTGCCAGCAGTTACTCGGCGTTCCAGCCCCAGCATTTT
>TRBV11-2|TRBJ2-7|NA|once
CASSLSQVFYEQYF
TGTGCCAGCAGCTTATCACAGGTGTTTTACGAGCAGTACTTC
>TRBV4-1|TRBJ2-7|NA|few
CASSQVRGYEQYF
TGCGCCAGCAGCCAAGTCAGGGGCTACGAGCAGTACTTC
>TRBV15|TRBJ1-4|NA|NA
CATSRGRGTNEKLFF
TGTGCCACCAGCAGAGGTCGGGGAACTAATGAAAAACTGTTTTTT
>TRBV30|TRBJ2-3|TRBD1|NA
CAWDRDRDVDTQYF
TGTGCCTGGGACCGGGACAGGGATGTAGATACGCAGTATTTT
>TRBV6-5|TRBJ2-1|NA|NA
CASSYSIRSNTNEQFF
TGTGCCAGCAGTTACTCGATTAGGAGTAACACTAATGAGCAGTTCTTC
>TRBV30|TRBJ2-4|TRBD2|NA
CAWGGTSGRASIQYF
TGTGCCTGGGGGGGGACTAGCGGGAGGGCCAGCATTCAGTACTTC
>TRBV13|TRBJ2-1|TRBD2|NA
CASSPPGLAGYNEQFF
TGTGCCAGCAGCCCCCCGGGACTAGCTGGATACAATGAGCAGTTCTTC
>TRBV27|TRBJ2-5|NA|NA
CASSYAGPLQETQYF
TGTGCCAGCAGTTACGCGGGACCCCTACAAGAGACCCAGTACTTC
>TRBV19|TRBJ1-1|NA|NA
CASRQGVWNTEAFF
TGTGCCAGTAGGCAGGGAGTATGGAACACTGAAGCTTTCTTT
>TRBV4-1|TRBJ1-5|NA|NA
CASSLARTAVQPQHF
TGCGCCAGCAGCCTTGCCCGGACAGCCGTTCAGCCCCAGCATTTT
>TRBV5-1|TRBJ2-3|NA|NA
CASSDQTESTDTQYF
TGCGCCAGCAGCGATCAGACAGAGAGCACAGATACGCAGTATTTT
>TRBV19|TRBJ1-3|TRBD1|NA
CASRAGTGISGNTIYF
TGTGCCAGTAGAGCCGGGACAGGGATCTCTGGAAACACCATATATTTT
>TRBV19|TRBJ2-1|NA|NA
CASSIAWLRRRGAYNEQFF
TGTGCCAGTAGTATAGCATGGCTTCGTAGAAGGGGCGCTTACAATGAGCAGTTCTTC
>TRBV7-2|TRBJ2-5|NA|NA
CASMDKNQETQYF
TGTGCCAGCATGGACAAGAACCAAGAGACCCAGTACTTC
>TRBV10-1|TRBJ2-1|NA|NA
CASSEFITPRYNEQFF
TGCGCCAGCAGTGAGTTTATCACCCCCCGATACAATGAGCAGTTCTTC
>TRBV29-1|TRBJ1-1|NA|NA
CSVEPVVGTEAFF
TGCAGCGTTGAGCCGGTAGTGGGCACTGAAGCTTTCTTT
>TRBV13|TRBJ2-1|NA|NA
CATLAIGRYNEQFF
TGTGCCACCCTGGCCATTGGGAGATACAATGAGCAGTTCTTC
>TRBV7-9|TRBJ1-1|NA|NA
CASSSALGNLGAEAFF
TGTGCCAGCAGCTCCGCCCTCGGGAATTTAGGGGCTGAAGCTTTCTTT
>TRBV4-3|TRBJ2-7|NA|few
CASSQGGSSSYEQYF
TGCGCCAGCAGCCAAGGAGGGAGTAGCTCCTACGAGCAGTACTTC
>TRBV6-4|TRBJ2-7|TRBD1|NA
CASSGGQGNAYEQYF
TGTGCCAGCAGTGGGGGACAGGGGAATGCCTACGAGCAGTACTTC
>TRBV10-1|TRBJ2-2|TRBD1|NA
CASRTDRDTGELFF
TGCGCCAGCAGGACCGACAGGGACACCGGGGAGCTGTTTTTT
>TRBV7-8|TRBJ1-2|NA|NA
CASSLARGALGGYTF
TGTGCCAGCAGCTTAGCCCGGGGAGCCCTTGGGGGCTACACCTTC
>TRBV7-8|TRBJ1-1|NA|NA
CASSATGWTEAFF
TGTGCCAGCAGCGCAACCGGGTGGACTGAAGCTTTCTTT
>TRBV28|TRBJ1-2|TRBD1|NA
CASSLGGQGLYGYTF
TGTGCCAGCAGTTTAGGGGGACAGGGGCTCTATGGCTACACCTTC
>TRBV19|TRBJ1-3|NA|NA
CASSQTKPGNTIYF
TGTGCCAGTAGTCAGACAAAGCCCGGAAACACCATATATTTT
>TRBV11-3|TRBJ2-3|TRBD2|NA
CASSLLLTAGGPADTQYF
TGTGCCAGCAGCTTATTGTTGACGGCGGGAGGGCCTGCAGATACGCAGTATTTT
>TRBV18|TRBJ2-5|NA|NA
CASSPQGGGETQYF
TGTGCCAGCTCACCACAGGGTGGGGGAGAGACCCAGTACTTC
>TRBV18|TRBJ2-1|TRBD2|medium-sized
CASLGQETSGSYNEQFF
TGTGCCAGCCTTGGACAGGAGACTAGCGGATCCTACAATGAGCAGTTCTTC
>TRBV7-2|TRBJ2-1|NA|NA
CASSALVGSYNEQFF
TGTGCCAGCAGTGCTTTAGTAGGATCCTACAATGAGCAGTTCTTC
>TRBV6-1|TRBJ2-2|NA|NA
CAGGRNTGELFF
TGTGCCGGGGGTAGAAACACCGGGGAGCTGTTTTTT
>TRBV19|TRBJ1-5|NA|few
CASSIRTVGNNQPQHF
TGTGCCAGTAGTATCCGGACAGTGGGGAACAATCAGCCCCAGCATTTT
>TRBV10-3|TRBJ1-1|NA|few
CAISRQKNTEAFF
TGTGCCATCAGCCGACAGAAGAACACTGAAGCTTTCTTT
>TRBV29-1|TRBJ2-7|NA|NA
CSGTDSYEQYF
TGCAGCGGGACGGATTCCTACGAGCAGTACTTC
>TRBV29-1|TRBJ2-1|NA|NA
CSVEGTDYNEQFF
TGCAGCGTTGAAGGGACCGACTACAATGAGCAGTTCTTC
>TRBV7-8|TRBJ2-7|TRBD1|NA
CASSPHGQGSYEQYF
TGTGCCAGCAGCCCCCATGGACAGGGGTCCTACGAGCAGTACTTC
>TRBV7-2|TRBJ2-2|NA|few
CASSLGPSSGELFF
TGTGCCAGCAGCTTAGGGCCAAGTTCCGGGGAGCTGTTTTTT
>TRBV9|TRBJ2-5|NA|NA
CASSVGTGQETQYF
TGTGCCAGCAGCGTAGGGACGGGGCAAGAGACCCAGTACTTC
>TRBV4-1|TRBJ1-1|NA|few
CASSQVPPGRNTEAFF
TGCGCCAGCAGCCAAGTGCCGCCCGGGCGAAACACTGAAGCTTTCTTT
>TRBV9|TRBJ2-1|TRBD2|NA
CASSGTSDYNEQFF
TGTGCCAGCAGCGGGACTAGCGACTACAATGAGCAGTTCTTC
>TRBV4-1|TRBJ1-4|NA|NA
CASSQDIRDRDLQLMKNCFF
NA
>TRBV19|TRBJ2-6|NA|NA
CASMGISGSGANVLTF
TGTGCCAGTATGGGGATTTCGGGCTCTGGGGCCAACGTCCTGACTTTC
>TRBV7-9|TRBJ2-1|TRBD2|NA
CASSFSGTIYNEQFF
TGTGCCAGCAGCTTTTCCGGGACTATATACAATGAGCAGTTCTTC
>TRBV4-1|TRBJ2-7|NA|NA
CASSQFGDSFSYEQYF
TGCGCCAGCAGCCAATTCGGGGACTCGTTTTCCTACGAGCAGTACTTC